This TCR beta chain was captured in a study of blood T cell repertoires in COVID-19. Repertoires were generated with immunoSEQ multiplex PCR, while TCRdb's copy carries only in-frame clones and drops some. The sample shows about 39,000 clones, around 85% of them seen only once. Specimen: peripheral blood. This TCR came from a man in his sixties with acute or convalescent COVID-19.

CDR3 bases: TGCGCCAGCAGCTTGGACAGCTCGTCGGTCCACACCGGGGAGCTGTTTTTT. Amino acids: CASSLDSSSVHTGELFF. The V gene is TRBV5-1, the J gene TRBJ2-2; D is unclear. CDR1 and CDR2 (germline): SGHRS, YFSETQ. V was clipped by 0 bases and J by 3 bases, with 15 bases between them. CDR3 length: 17 residues.